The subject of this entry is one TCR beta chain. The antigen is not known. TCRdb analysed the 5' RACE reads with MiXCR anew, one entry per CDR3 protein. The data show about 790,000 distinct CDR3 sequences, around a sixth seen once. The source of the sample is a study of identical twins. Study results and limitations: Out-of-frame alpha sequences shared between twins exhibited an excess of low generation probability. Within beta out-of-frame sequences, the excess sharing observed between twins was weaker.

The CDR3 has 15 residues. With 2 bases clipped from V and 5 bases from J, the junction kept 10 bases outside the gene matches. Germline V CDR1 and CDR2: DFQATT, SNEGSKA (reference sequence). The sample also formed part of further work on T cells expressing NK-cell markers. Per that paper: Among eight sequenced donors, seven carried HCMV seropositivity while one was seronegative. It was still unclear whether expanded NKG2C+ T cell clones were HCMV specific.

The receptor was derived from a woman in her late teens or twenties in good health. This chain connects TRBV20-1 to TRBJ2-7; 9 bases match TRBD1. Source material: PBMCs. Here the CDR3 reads CSARPAGTGLNEQYF. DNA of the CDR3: TGCAGTGCTAGACCTGCCGGGACAGGGCTCAACGAGCAGTACTTC.